The entry below describes one TCR beta chain. The data are from a study of blood T cell repertoires in COVID-19. Per the authors' pipeline: Reference gene primers were amplified, and this amplification served to estimate nucleated cell counts. Some clones are missing from TCRdb's copy, which holds only in-frame ones; the method was immunoSEQ multiplex PCR. The V and J calls and clone size were taken over from that table, and D and trimming were inferred from the DNA. The data contain roughly 53,000 clones, 82% of them singletons. Germline V CDR1 and CDR2: SQVTM, ANQGSEA. V was trimmed by 5 bases and J by 4 bases, leaving 20 bases between them. The CDR3 length is 15 residues.

The sequenced material came from peripheral blood. The chain joins TRBV29-1 to TRBJ1-1, with D maybe TRBD1 (5 bases). This clonotype was sampled from a human donor in a cohort sampled during active COVID-19. The CDR3 DNA is TGCAGCGTTAAGTTGAGGATGGGACTGTTCACTGAAGCTTTCTTT. Encoded protein: CSVKLRMGLFTEAFF. Full variable domain (remainder filled in from reference TRBV29-1 and TRBJ1-1): SAVISQKPSRDICQRGTSLTIQCQVDSQVTMMFWYRQQPGQSLTLIATANQGSEATYESGFVIDKFPISRPNLTFSTLTVSNMSPEDSSIYLCSVKLRMGLFTEAFFGQGTRLTVV.